Below are 28 T cell receptor beta chains sequenced from a single sample in a study of cytomegalovirus exposure and HLA in healthy donors. Both 60 Vbeta primers and 13 Jbeta primers went into the PCR. Libraries were prepared by immunoSEQ multiplex PCR; TCRdb keeps only in-frame clonotypes and omits some of them. The sample holds fewer than 200,000 clones, approximately 80% seen once. Input material: PBMCs. These receptors all stem from a female donor in good health and CMV-seronegative.

The chain joins TRBV7-9 to TRBJ2-3, with 11 nucleotides matching TRBD2. V lost 5 bases, J lost 8 bases, and 9 bases stayed unmatched. The germline gives CDR1 SEHNR, CDR2 FQNEAQ (reference sequence). This CDR3 spans 15 amino acids. CDR3 in amino acids: CASSILAGGPGTQYF. CDR3 coding DNA: TGTGCCAGCAGCATTTTAGCGGGGGGGCCTGGTACGCAGTATTTT.

The rearrangement joins TRBV7-8 to TRBJ2-2; 7 bases map to TRBD2. Germline CDR1 is SGHVS and CDR2 is FQNEAQ. The CDR3 covers 16 residues. Trimming removed 6 bases from V and 6 bases from J; junction bases left unmatched: 13. CDR3 protein: CASRLGREWRSGELFF. DNA for the CDR3: TGTGCCAGCAGGCTCGGGCGGGAGTGGAGATCCGGGGAGCTGTTTTTT.

This clone was seen only once. V gene TRBV28 combines with J gene TRBJ1-5, with 7 positions matching TRBD1. The CDR3 covers 15 residues. Per germline, CDR1 MDHEN and CDR2 SYDVKM. Losses at the gene ends were 5 bases for V and 2 bases for J; bases not matched to a gene: 6. The CDR3 bases are TGTGCCAGCAGTACGACAGGGTACGGCAATCAGCCCCAGCATTTT. Protein product: CASSTTGYGNQPQHF.

The chain joins TRBV19 to TRBJ2-1; D gene uncertain. Germline CDR1 is LNHDA and CDR2 is SQIVND (reference sequence). Trimming took 2 bases from V and 9 from J, leaving 11 bases between them. CDR3 length: 13 amino acids. The CDR3 reads CASSIRRDLEQFF. Written as DNA, the CDR3 is TGTGCCAGTAGTATACGTAGAGATCTTGAGCAGTTCTTC.

The V call is TRBV6-5, the J call TRBJ1-4; possibly TRBD1 for D (6 bases). Germline CDR1 is MNHEY and CDR2 is SVGAGI. The CDR3 contains 14 residues. V lost 5 bases to trimming and J lost 7 bases, with 14 bases between them. CDR3 amino acids: CASSKTGMGEKLFF. CDR3 in DNA: TGTGCCAGCAGTAAAACAGGGATGGGTGAAAAACTGTTTTTT.

The V gene is TRBV4-2, the J gene TRBJ1-6; no clear D gene. This CDR3 is built from 17 residues. Trimming pared 0 bases from V and 1 base from J, leaving 10 bases between. Per germline, CDR1 LGHNA and CDR2 YNFKEQ. The CDR3 spells CASSQDHGRSYNSPLHF. Written as DNA, the CDR3 is TGTGCCAGCAGCCAAGATCATGGGAGGTCCTATAATTCACCCCTCCACTTT.

Note on this clone: Sequence at one end of the junction differs from germline and may be a read error. V usage is TRBV7-8 and J usage is TRBJ1-1; D remains unclear. Germline CDR1 SGHVS, CDR2 FQNEAQ. The CDR3 length is 12 residues. CDR3: CVSSLVRSGAFF. For the CDR3, the DNA is TGTGTCAGCAGCTTAGTTCGTTCGGGAGCTTTCTTT.

This rearrangement joins TRBV7-9 to TRBJ1-5; TRBD1 agrees at 12 bases. V dropped 5 bases and J dropped 4; count of bases not matched to a gene: 15. Germline CDR1 SEHNR, CDR2 FQNEAQ (reference sequence). The CDR3 loop spans 19 amino acids. The CDR3 DNA sequence: TGTGCCAGCAGCCCACACCGGGACAGGGGGCGCAGCGTGAATCAGCCCCAGCATTTT. Translating gives CASSPHRDRGRSVNQPQHF.

The J gene is TRBJ2-5, the V gene TRBV7-2; D might be TRBD2 (5 bases). V lost 6 bases to trimming and J lost 1 base, with 9 bases between them. The CDR3 loop spans 13 amino acids. Germline V CDR1 and CDR2: SGHTA, FQGNSA. This CDR3 is CASRYSVQETQYF. CDR3 coding DNA: TGTGCCAGCAGATATAGCGTCCAAGAGACCCAGTACTTC. Together with reference TRBV7-2 and TRBJ2-5, the CDR3 gives the full variable domain: GAGVSQSPSNKVTEKGKDVELRCDPISGHTALYWYRQSLGQGLEFLIYFQGNSAPDKSGLPSDRFSAERTGGSVSTLTIQRTQQEDSAVYLCASRYSVQETQYFGPGTRLLVL.

The V gene is TRBV2, the J gene TRBJ2-3; TRBD2 aligns across 10 bases. Germline CDR1 SNHLY, CDR2 FYNNEI. CDR3 length: 15 residues. V shed 7 bases, J shed 6 bases, and the junction held 10 bases outside the gene matches. CDR3 nucleotides: TGTGCCAGCACGAGAGCGGGAGGGCCTTTGGATACGCAGTATTTT. It codes for CASTRAGGPLDTQYF.

This chain connects TRBV7-6 to TRBJ1-2; weak D call: TRBD1 (6 bases). The length of the CDR3 is 15 residues. V lost 5 bases to trimming and J lost 5 bases, with 18 bases between them. Germline V gives CDR1 SGHVS, CDR2 FNYEAQ. The DNA of the CDR3 is TGTGCCAGCAGCGCAACCCAGACAGGAGGATATGGCTACACCTTC. Translating it yields CASSATQTGGYGYTF. Full variable domain (outside the CDR3, taken from reference TRBV7-6 and TRBJ1-2): GAGVSQSPRYKVTKRGQDVALRCDPISGHVSLYWYRQALGQGPEFLTYFNYEAQQDKSGLPNDRFSAERPEGSISTLTIQRTEQRDSAMYRCASSATQTGGYGYTFGSGTRLTVV.

V usage is TRBV14 and J usage is TRBJ1-1, with unresolved D. The CDR3 extends over 16 amino acids. Trimming took 0 bases from V and 7 from J, leaving 18 bases between them. The germline V gene encodes CDR1 SGHDN and CDR2 FVKESK. The CDR3 reads CASSQDRWYPGLEAFF. CDR3 DNA sequence: TGTGCCAGCAGCCAAGATCGTTGGTATCCTGGACTTGAAGCTTTCTTT.

The chain uses TRBV20-1 and TRBJ1-2; D ambiguous. The CDR3 runs to 11 residues. Germline assignment: CDR1 DFQATT and CDR2 SNEGSKA (reference sequence). V lost 0 bases, J lost 6 bases, and 5 bases lay in between. The CDR3 DNA reads TGCAGTGCTAGAGATATTGATGGCTACACCTTC. Its protein product is CSARDIDGYTF.

This clone was observed a single time. This chain connects TRBV6-5 to TRBJ2-3; 7 positions agree with TRBD2. V lost 6 bases to trimming and J lost 5 bases; unmatched junction nucleotides: 8. Germline V gene data show CDR1 as MNHEY and CDR2 as SVGAGI. The CDR3 has 14 amino acids. CDR3 sequence reads: CASRARGDLDTQYF. The CDR3 region has the DNA TGTGCCAGCAGGGCCCGGGGGGACCTAGATACGCAGTATTTT.

The chain joins TRBV11-2 to TRBJ2-1; D may be TRBD1 (5 bases). V lost 1 base and J lost 10, with 14 bases in between. CDR1 and CDR2 (germline): SGHAT, FQNNGV. The CDR3 has 14 residues. CDR3 in DNA: TGTGCCAGCAGCTTAGGCTCTGTGGGGCAAGAGCAGTTCTTC. It translates to CASSLGSVGQEQFF.

The V and J genes are TRBV4-2 and TRBJ2-2; 9 bases align to TRBD2. CDR1 is LGHNA, CDR2 YNFKEQ, per germline. V trimming: 0 bases; J trimming: 5 bases; junction bases outside the gene matches: 4. CDR3 length equals 16 residues. CDR3 amino acids: CASSQEGGGATGELFF. The CDR3 coding sequence is TGTGCCAGCAGCCAAGAGGGCGGGGGGGCGACCGGGGAGCTGTTTTTT.

V gene TRBV5-5 combines with J gene TRBJ1-2, with 10 bases fitting TRBD1. CDR1 SGHKS and CDR2 YYEKEE come from the germline V gene (reference sequence). The V segment lost 4 bases and the J segment 9 bases; nucleotides outside the gene matches: 18. This CDR3 spans 17 amino acids. The CDR3 region is CASSLLLSGQGRNSYTF. The CDR3 bases are TGTGCCAGCAGCCTCCTCCTCTCGGGACAGGGGAGGAATAGCTACACCTTC. The whole variable domain, remainder taken from reference TRBV5-5 and TRBJ1-2, is DAGVTQSPTHLIKTRGQQVTLRCSPISGHKSVSWYQQVLGQGPQFIFQYYEKEERGRGNFPDRFSARQFPNYSSELNVNALLLGDSALYLCASSLLLSGQGRNSYTFGSGTRLTVV.

The chain combines TRBV19 with TRBJ2-2; 8 bases line up with TRBD1. The CDR3 loop spans 14 amino acids. Germline V gene lookup returns CDR1 LNHDA and CDR2 SQIVND (reference sequence). Trimming removed 11 bases from V and 3 bases from J; junction bases left unmatched: 8. This CDR3 is CAARTGMDTGELFF. CDR3 DNA sequence: TGTGCCGCCAGGACAGGGATGGACACCGGGGAGCTGTTTTTT.

CDR3 in amino acids: CASRSHSGYEQYF. In DNA, the CDR3 is TGTGCCAGCAGATCCCATAGCGGCTACGAGCAGTACTTC. The chain has TRBV7-8 and TRBJ2-7; weak D call: TRBD2 (6 bases). Trimming shortened V by 6 bases and J by 3 bases, and 12 bases separated the two germline ends. This CDR3 is 13 amino acids long. Germline-derived CDR1 and CDR2 are SGHVS and FQNEAQ.

This clone was detected only a few times. V and J are TRBV27 and TRBJ2-5; D perhaps matches TRBD1 (6 bases). The ends were cut back, 5 bases at V and 6 bases at J, with 25 bases in the middle. CDR3 length: 17 amino acids. In germline, CDR1 is MNHEY, CDR2 SMNVEV (reference sequence). CDR3 protein: CASSPTPPGEWGKTQYF. The CDR3 DNA reads TGTGCCAGCAGTCCTACCCCCCCAGGGGAATGGGGTAAGACCCAGTACTTC.

V is TRBV21-1 and J is TRBJ1-5; the D call in the table, TRBD1, was not verified against the DNA. TRBV21-1 is noted as a pseudogene. This CDR3 is 21 amino acids long. The CDR3 DNA sequence: TGTGCCAGCAGCAAAGATCGGTGTGGACAGGGGTCACCTTCCCCCTATCAGCCCCAGCATTTT. It translates to CASSKDRCGQGSPSPYQPQHF.

V usage is TRBV4-2 and J usage is TRBJ1-4, with a possible D match to TRBD1 (6 bases). The germline CDR1 and CDR2 sequences are LGHNA and YNFKEQ. The CDR3 sequence is 16 residues long. The V end was cut by 3 bases, the J end by 6 bases, with 17 bases between. For the CDR3, the DNA is TGTGCCAGCAGCCATTTTCGGGGGGGCTCGGATGAAAAACTGTTTTTT. It is translated as CASSHFRGGSDEKLFF.

The chain carries TRBV18 and TRBJ2-5; TRBD2 might be the D (6 bases). CDR1 KGHSH and CDR2 LQKENI come from the germline V gene. The CDR3 has 15 residues. V was pared by 0 bases and J by 3 bases, with 11 bases between. The CDR3 spells CASSPPGTPKETQYF. CDR3 DNA: TGTGCCAGCTCACCACCGGGGACTCCTAAAGAGACCCAGTACTTC.

The gene calls are TRBV11-2 and TRBJ2-7; 8 nucleotides match TRBD2. J lost 2 bases, V lost 3 bases, and 6 bases had no gene match. There are 15 residues in the CDR3. CDR1 SGHAT and CDR2 FQNNGV come from the germline V gene. The CDR3 spells CASSFPGLGTYEQYF. The DNA for the CDR3 is TGTGCCAGCAGCTTTCCGGGACTAGGAACCTACGAGCAGTACTTC.

V is TRBV18 and J is TRBJ1-2; 7 bases agree with TRBD1. The CDR3 loop spans 15 amino acids. CDR1 and CDR2 (germline): KGHSH, LQKENI. V was clipped by 3 bases and J by 1 base; unmatched bases: 5. As DNA, the CDR3 is TGTGCCAGCTCACCCGGGACAGACCGTAACTATGGCTACACCTTC. Amino acid sequence: CASSPGTDRNYGYTF.

This clone was counted at least ten times. The gene calls are TRBV19 and TRBJ2-7, with 10 bases identical to TRBD2. CDR1 LNHDA and CDR2 SQIVND come from the germline V gene (reference sequence). The CDR3 totals 15 residues. The V segment lost 4 bases and the J segment 2 bases; nucleotides outside the gene matches: 5. CDR3 protein: CASSTDSGGAYEQYF. The DNA of the CDR3 is TGTGCCAGTAGTACAGACAGCGGGGGGGCCTACGAGCAGTACTTC.

The sample holds one count of this clone. The chain joins TRBV7-9 to TRBJ2-2; D is perhaps TRBD2 (7 bases). CDR1 and CDR2 from the germline V gene are SEHNR and FQNEAQ (reference sequence). The CDR3 runs 14 residues. The V gene lost 5 bases and the J gene lost 6 bases, with 13 bases spanning the gap. The CDR3 sequence: CASSATRGPGELFF. The DNA of the CDR3 is TGTGCCAGCAGCGCCACGCGGGGGCCCGGGGAGCTGTTTTTT. Complete variable domain (other parts from reference TRBV7-9 and TRBJ2-2): DTGVSQNPRHKITKRGQNVTFRCDPISEHNRLYWYRQTLGQGPEFLTYFQNEAQLEKSRLLSDRFSAERPKGSFSTLEIQRTEQGDSAMYLCASSATRGPGELFFGEGSRLTVL.

In DNA form, the CDR3 reads TGTGCCAGTACCGGGACAGGGGGCTCCTACGAGCAGTACTTC. This sequence encodes CASTGTGGSYEQYF. J is TRBJ2-7 and V is TRBV11-2; 11 bases map to TRBD1. The CDR3 sequence is 14 residues long. The V segment lost 9 bases and the J segment 0 bases; nucleotides outside the gene matches: 4. Germline lookup yields CDR1 SGHAT and CDR2 FQNNGV.